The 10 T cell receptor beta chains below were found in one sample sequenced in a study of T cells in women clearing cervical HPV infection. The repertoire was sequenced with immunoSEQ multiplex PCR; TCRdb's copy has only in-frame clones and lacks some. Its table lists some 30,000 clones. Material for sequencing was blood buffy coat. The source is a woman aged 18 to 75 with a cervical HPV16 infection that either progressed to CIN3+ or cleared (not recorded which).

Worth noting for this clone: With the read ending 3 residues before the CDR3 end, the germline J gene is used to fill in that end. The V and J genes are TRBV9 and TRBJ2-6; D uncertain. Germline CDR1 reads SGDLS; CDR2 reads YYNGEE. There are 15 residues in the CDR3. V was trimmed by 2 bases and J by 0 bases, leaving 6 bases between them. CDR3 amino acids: CASSVQASGANVLTF. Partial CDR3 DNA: TGTGCCAGCAGCGTCCAGGCCTCTGGGGCCAACGTC.

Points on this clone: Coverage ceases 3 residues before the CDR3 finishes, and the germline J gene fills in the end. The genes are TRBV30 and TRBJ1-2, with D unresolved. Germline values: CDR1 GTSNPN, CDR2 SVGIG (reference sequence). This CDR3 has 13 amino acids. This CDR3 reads CAWSVLRQDTYTF. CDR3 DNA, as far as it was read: TGTGCCTGGAGTGTACTCAGACAAGATACC.

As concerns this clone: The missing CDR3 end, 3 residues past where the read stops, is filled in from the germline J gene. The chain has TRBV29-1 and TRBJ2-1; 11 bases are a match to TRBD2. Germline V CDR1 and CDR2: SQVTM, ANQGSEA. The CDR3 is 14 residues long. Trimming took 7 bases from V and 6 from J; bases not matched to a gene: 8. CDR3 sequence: CSGTLAGGFNEQFF. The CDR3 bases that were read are TGCAGCGGAACTCTAGCGGGGGGATTCAATGAG.

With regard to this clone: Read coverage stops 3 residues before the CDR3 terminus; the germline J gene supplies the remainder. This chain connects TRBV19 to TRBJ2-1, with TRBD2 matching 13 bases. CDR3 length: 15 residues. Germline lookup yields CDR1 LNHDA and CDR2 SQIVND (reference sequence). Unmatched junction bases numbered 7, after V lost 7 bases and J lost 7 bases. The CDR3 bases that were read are TGTGCCAGTATCAAACTAGCGGGGGGGCGGAATGAG. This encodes CASIKLAGGRNE. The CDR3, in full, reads CASIKLAGGRNEQFF.

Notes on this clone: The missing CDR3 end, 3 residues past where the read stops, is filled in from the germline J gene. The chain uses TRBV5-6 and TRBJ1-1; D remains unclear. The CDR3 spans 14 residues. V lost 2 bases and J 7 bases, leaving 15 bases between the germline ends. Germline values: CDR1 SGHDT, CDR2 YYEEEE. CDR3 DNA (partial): TGTGCCAGCAGCTTCGGGGAACTCAATAGTGAA. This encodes CASSFGELNSE. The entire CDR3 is CASSFGELNSEAFF. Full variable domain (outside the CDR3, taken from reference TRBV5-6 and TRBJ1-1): DAGVTQSPTHLIKTRGQQVTLRCSPKSGHDTVSWYQQALGQGPQFIFQYYEEEERQRGNFPDRFSGHQFPNYSSELNVNALLLGDSALYLCASSFGELNSEAFFGQGTRLTVV.

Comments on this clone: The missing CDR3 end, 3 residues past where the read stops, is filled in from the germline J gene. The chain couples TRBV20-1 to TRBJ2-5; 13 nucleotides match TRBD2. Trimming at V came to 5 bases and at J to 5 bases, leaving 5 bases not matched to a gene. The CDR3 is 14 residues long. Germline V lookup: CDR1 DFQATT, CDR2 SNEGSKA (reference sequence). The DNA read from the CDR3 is TGCAGTGCTGAACTAGCGGGAGGGCCGGAGACC. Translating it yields CSAELAGGPET. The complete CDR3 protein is CSAELAGGPETQYF.

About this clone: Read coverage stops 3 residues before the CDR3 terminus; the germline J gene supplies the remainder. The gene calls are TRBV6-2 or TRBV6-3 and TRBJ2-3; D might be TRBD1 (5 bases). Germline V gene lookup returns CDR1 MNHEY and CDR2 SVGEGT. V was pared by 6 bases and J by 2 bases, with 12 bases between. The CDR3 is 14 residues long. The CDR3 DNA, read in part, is TGTGCCAGCAGACCGGACATCCACACAGATACG. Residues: CASRPDIHTDT. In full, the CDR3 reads CASRPDIHTDTQYF.

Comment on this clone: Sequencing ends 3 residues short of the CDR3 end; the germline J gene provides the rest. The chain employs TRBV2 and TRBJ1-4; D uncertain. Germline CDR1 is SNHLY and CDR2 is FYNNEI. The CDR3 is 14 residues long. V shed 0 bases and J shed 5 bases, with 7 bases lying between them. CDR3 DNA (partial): TGTGCCAGCAGTGAAGCGTTACACAATGAAAAA. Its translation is CASSEALHNEK. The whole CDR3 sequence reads CASSEALHNEKLFF.

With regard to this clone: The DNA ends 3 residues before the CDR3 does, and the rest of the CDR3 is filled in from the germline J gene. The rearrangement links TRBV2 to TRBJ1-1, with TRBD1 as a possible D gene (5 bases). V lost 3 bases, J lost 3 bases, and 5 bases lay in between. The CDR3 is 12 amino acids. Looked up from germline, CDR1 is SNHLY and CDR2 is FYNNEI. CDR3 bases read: TGTGCCAGCAGTGAGGGGCACACTGAA. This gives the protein CASSEGHTE. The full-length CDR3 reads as CASSEGHTEAFF. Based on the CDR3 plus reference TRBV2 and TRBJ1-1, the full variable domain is EPEVTQTPSHQVTQMGQEVILRCVPISNHLYFYWYRQILGQKVEFLVSFYNNEISEKSEIFDDQFSVERPDGSNFTLKIRSTKLEDSAMYFCASSEGHTEAFFGQGTRLTVV.

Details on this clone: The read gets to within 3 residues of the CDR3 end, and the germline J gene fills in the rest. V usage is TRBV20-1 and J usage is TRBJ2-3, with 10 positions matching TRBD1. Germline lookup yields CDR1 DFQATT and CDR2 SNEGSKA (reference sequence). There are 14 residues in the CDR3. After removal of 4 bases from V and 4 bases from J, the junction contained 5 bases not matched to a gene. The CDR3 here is CSAKTGGLADTQYF. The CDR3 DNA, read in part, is TGCAGTGCTAAGACAGGGGGCTTGGCAGATACG.